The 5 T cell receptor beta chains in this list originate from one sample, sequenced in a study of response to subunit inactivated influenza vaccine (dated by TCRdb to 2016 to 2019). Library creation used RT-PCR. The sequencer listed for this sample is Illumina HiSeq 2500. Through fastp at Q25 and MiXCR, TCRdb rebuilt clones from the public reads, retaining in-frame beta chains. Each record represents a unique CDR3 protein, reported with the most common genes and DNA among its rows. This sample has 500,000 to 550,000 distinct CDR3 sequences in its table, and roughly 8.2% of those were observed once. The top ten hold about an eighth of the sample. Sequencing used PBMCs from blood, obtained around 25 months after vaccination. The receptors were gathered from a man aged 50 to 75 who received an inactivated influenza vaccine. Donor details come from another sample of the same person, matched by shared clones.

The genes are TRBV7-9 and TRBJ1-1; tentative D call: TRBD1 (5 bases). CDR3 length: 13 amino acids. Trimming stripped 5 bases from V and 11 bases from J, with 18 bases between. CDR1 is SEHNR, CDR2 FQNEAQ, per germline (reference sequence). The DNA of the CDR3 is TGTGCCAGCAGCCCCTTAGGGGTTCCGGGCGCTTTCTTT. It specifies CASSPLGVPGAFF.

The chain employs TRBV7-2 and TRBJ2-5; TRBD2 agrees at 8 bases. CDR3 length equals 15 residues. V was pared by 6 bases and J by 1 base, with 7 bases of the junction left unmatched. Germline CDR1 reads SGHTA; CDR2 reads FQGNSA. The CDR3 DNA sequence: TGTGCCAGCAGGCACTTAGCGGGAAGCCAAGAGACCCAGTACTTC. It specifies CASRHLAGSQETQYF.

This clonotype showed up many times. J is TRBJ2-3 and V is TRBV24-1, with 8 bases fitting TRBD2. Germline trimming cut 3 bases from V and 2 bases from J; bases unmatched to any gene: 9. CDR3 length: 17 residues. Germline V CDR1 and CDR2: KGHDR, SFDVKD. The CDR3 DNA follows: TGTGCCACCAGTGATCCCCTGAGAGCGGGAGTCACAGATACGCAGTATTTT. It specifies CATSDPLRAGVTDTQYF.

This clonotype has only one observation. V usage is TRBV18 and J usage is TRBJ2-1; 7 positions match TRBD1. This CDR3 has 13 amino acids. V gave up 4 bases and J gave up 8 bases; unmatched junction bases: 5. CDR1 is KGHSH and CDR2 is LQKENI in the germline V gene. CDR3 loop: CASSLTGAYEQFF. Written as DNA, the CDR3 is TGTGCCAGCTCACTTACAGGGGCGTATGAGCAGTTCTTC.

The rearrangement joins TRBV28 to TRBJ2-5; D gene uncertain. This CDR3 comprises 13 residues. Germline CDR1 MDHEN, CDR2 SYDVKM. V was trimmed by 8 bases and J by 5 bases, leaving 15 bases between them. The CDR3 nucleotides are TGTGCCAGCGGAAAGCCGGGTGGGGAGACCCAGTACTTC. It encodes CASGKPGGETQYF.